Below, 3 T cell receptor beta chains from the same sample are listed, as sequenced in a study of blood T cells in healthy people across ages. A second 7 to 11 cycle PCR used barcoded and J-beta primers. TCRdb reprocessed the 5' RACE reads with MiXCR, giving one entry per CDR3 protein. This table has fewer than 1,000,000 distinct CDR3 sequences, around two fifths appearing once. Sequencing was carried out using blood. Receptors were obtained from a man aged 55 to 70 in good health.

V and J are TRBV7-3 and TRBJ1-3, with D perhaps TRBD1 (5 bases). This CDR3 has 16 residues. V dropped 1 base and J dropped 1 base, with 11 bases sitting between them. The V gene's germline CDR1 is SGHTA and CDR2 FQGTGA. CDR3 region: CASSLKAGESGNTIYF. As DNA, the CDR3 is TGTGCCAGCAGCTTAAAAGCGGGGGAGTCTGGAAACACCATATATTTT.

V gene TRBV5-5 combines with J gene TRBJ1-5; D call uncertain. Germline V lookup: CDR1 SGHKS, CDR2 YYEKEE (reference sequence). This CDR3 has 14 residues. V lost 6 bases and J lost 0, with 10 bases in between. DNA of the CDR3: TGTGCCAGCAACAGACATTATAGCAATCAGCCCCAGCATTTT. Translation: CASNRHYSNQPQHF.

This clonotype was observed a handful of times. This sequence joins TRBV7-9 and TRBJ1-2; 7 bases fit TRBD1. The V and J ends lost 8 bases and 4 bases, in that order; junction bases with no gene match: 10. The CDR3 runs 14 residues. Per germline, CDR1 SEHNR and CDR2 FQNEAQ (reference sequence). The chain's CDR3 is CASRGTAEGYGYTF. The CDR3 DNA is TGTGCCAGCCGCGGGACAGCGGAGGGCTATGGCTACACCTTC.